This T cell receptor beta chain was profiled in a study of CD8+CD57+ T cells in acquired aplastic anemia. This clonotype was seen at least ten times. Its antigen is unidentified. The V end lost 0 bases, the J end lost 4 bases, and 13 bases lay between the germline ends. Per germline, CDR1 SGHDT and CDR2 YYEEEE. The CDR3 length is 15 residues. Individuals selected for sequencing had exhibited CD8+CD57+ cell expansion on flow cytometry. Untreated patients provided the blood samples, with no therapy given before sampling. Researchers used genomic DNA as the template to profile TCR beta VDJ and CDR3. MiXCR, run by TCRdb on the reads, gives a single entry per CDR3 protein. The sample comprises fewer than 250,000 distinct CDR3 sequences, more than 40% of which are singletons, and under 9% rests with the top ten. Study-wide points: Overlap between patients and controls comprised roughly 28 CD8+ CDR3 sequences. Controls and patients did not differ significantly in CD8+ Simpson's diversity.

The sequence came from a human donor with aplastic anemia. This chain joins TRBV5-6 and TRBJ2-5, with D perhaps assigned TRBD1 or TRBD2 (6 bases each). Sequenced: sorted CD4+, CD8+, or CD8+CD57+ T cells (not recorded which) from PBMCs. The CDR3: CASSLAIEGGETQYF. The CDR3 region has the DNA TGTGCCAGCAGCTTGGCCATTGAGGGGGGAGAGACCCAGTACTTC.